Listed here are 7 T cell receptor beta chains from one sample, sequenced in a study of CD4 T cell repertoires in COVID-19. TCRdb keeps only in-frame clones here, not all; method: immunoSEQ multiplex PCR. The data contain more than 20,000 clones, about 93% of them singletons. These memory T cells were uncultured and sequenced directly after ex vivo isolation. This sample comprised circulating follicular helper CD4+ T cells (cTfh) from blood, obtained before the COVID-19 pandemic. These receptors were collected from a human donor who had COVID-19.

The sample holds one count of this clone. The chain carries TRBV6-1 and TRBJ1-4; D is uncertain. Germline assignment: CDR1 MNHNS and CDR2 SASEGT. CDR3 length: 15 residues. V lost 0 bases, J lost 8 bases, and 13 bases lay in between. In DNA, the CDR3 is TGTGCCAGCAGTGAAGCGGCCCCATTTGGCGAAAAACTGTTTTTT. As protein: CASSEAAPFGEKLFF.

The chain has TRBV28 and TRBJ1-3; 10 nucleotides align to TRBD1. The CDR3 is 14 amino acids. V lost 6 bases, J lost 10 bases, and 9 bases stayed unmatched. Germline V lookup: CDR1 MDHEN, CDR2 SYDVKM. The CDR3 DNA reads TGTGCCAGCAGATCTCCGGGACAGGGGAAAACCATATATTTT. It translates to CASRSPGQGKTIYF.

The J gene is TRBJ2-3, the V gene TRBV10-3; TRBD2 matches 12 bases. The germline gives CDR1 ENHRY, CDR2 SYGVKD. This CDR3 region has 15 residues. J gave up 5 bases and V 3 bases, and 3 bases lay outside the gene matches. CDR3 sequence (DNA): TGTGCCATCAGTGATCCTAGCGGGGGGGTAGATACGCAGTATTTT. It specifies CAISDPSGGVDTQYF.

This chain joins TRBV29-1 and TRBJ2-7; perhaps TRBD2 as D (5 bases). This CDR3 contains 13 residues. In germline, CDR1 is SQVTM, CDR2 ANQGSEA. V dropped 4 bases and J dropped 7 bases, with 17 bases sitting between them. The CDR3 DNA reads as TGCAGCGTTGGTAGGGCTGGAGGTCGAGAGCAGTACTTC. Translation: CSVGRAGGREQYF.

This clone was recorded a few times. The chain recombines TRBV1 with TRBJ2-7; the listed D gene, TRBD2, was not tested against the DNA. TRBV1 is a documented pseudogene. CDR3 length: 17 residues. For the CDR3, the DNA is TGCACCAGCAGCCCCACCCATAGGAGCGGGACCGCGAGGGAGCAGTACTTC. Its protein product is CTSSPTHRSGTAREQYF.

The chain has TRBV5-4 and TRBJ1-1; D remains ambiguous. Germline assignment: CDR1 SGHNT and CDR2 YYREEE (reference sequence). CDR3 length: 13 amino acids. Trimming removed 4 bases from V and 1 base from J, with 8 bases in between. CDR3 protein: CASSRSRNTEAFF. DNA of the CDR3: TGTGCCAGCAGCCGGAGCAGGAACACTGAAGCTTTCTTT.

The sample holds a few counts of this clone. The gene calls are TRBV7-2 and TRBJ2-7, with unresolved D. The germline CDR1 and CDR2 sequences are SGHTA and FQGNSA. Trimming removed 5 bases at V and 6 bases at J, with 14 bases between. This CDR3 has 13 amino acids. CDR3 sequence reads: CASSPWVAAEQYF. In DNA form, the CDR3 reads TGTGCCAGCAGCCCGTGGGTGGCGGCCGAGCAGTACTTC.